The sample holds a few counts of the clone carrying this T cell receptor (beta chain). Its cognate antigen is unknown. TRB was amplified from about 260-540 ng of blood genomic DNA. V was pared by 2 bases and J by 2 bases, with 20 bases between. In germline, CDR1 is LGHNA, CDR2 YNFKEQ. This CDR3 is built from 18 residues. TRB rearrangements were amplified by multiplex PCR with BIOMED2 TRB-A/B primers. TCRdb independently ran MiXCR on the multiplex PCR reads; one entry per CDR3 protein. The sample contains around 5,000 distinct CDR3 sequences, 25% to 30% of which appear only once. The data derive from a study of T and B cells in COVID-19 patients. Study-level information: Of roughly 21 active-infection patients, some 19 carried comorbidities linked to unfavorable COVID-19 outcome. Study-wide findings and caveats: Patients with COVID-19 reportedly showed strongly skewed T cell receptor beta variable and joining gene usage.

The source is a human donor with active COVID-19. The V gene is TRBV4-2, the J gene TRBJ2-3, with a tentative D call TRBD2 (6 bases). Sequenced material: blood. In DNA, the CDR3 is TGTGCCAGCAGCCAAAGGCCCGTGGGCGCGGGGATCACAGATACGCAGTATTTT. Translated, it gives CASSQRPVGAGITDTQYF.